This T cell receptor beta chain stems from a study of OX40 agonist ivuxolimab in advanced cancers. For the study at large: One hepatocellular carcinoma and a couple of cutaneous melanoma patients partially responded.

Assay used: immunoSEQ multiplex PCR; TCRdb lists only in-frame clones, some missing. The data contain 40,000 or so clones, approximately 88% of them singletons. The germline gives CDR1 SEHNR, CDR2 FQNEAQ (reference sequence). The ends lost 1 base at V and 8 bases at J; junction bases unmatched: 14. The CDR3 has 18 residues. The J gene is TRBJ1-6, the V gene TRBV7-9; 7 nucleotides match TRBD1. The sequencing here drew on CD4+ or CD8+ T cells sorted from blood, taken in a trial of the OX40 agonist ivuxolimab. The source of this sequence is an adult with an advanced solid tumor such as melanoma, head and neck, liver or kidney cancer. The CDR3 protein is CASSLGRQGSTAYSPLHF. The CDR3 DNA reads TGTGCCAGCAGCTTAGGGCGACAGGGATCGACGGCGTATTCACCCCTCCACTTT.